This note documents a single T cell receptor (beta chain) sequence. Antigen specificity is unknown. CDR3 length: 13 amino acids. Germline CDR1 and CDR2: MNHEY and SVGAGI. V dropped 1 base and J dropped 6 bases, with 7 bases sitting between them. This sample was taken from a study of shared clonotypes between healthy human individuals. Notes on the study in general: Sharing across a few donors was seen in 4% to 6.5% of naive CD4 clonotypes.

The data were produced by immunoSEQ multiplex PCR, yet TCRdb's version contains in-frame clones alone and is incomplete. Among more than 2,000,000 clones, around 90% were seen once, and the ten largest hold 0.11% to 0.15%. Every donor, a Caucasian adult, lived in Nashville, Tennessee. The sample comprised naive CD4+ T cells sorted from blood. The subset: CD45RA+ positively selected. The receptor comes from a man between 18 and 29 years old in good health. J is TRBJ2-1 and V is TRBV6-5; D ambiguous. This chain's CDR3 is CASSYWVGNEQFF. CDR3 bases: TGTGCCAGCAGTTACTGGGTGGGCAATGAGCAGTTCTTC.